What follows is one T cell receptor beta chain and its context. This clone's antigen is unknown. Within one base of it there is no much larger clone, and no base qualities were kept. To prepare the library, the immunoSEQ multiplex PCR assay was applied. Sourced from immuneACCESS, this table was stored by TCRdb with only in-frame sequences that have V and J called. A share of the clones is absent; for the studies checked, an unresolved V gene accounts for under half, and the remainder has no known explanation. This sample comprises about 60,000 clones, about 89% of them detected only once. 0.7% to 0.8% of the sample belongs to the ten largest clones. This record comes from a study of T cell changes during pregnancy in multiple sclerosis (dated 2019 in TCRdb). For context, the study as a whole: In women with multiple sclerosis, the researchers looked at how the T cell repertoire shifted as pregnancy progressed.

The sequences come from CD4+ T cells from peripheral blood mononuclear cells, collected in the first trimester of pregnancy. The TCR sequence derives from a female donor with multiple sclerosis, enrolled in a pregnancy study.

The nucleotide sequence reads TGTGCCAGCAGCTCCTTAGCGGGGGGCCCAGAGACCCAGTACTTC. The resulting protein is CASSSLAGGPETQYF. This chain joins TRBV7-2 to TRBJ2-5; TRBD2 matches 10 bases in the middle. The V end gives up 4 bases and the J end 4 bases, leaving 6 bases in the junction not matched to a gene. The CDR3, cysteine through phenylalanine, is 15 amino acids long. CDR3 DNA only is kept here, 45 bases in frame from base 1. Sequences SGHTA (CDR1) and FQGNSA (CDR2) are obtained from the germline V gene.